This TCR beta chain was profiled in a study of sequential checkpoint blockade in melanoma (dated by TCRdb to between 2019 and 2020). For the study in its entirety: Using 1:1 randomization, the trial assigned patients either to first-line nivolumab followed by ipilimumab (arm A) or to ipilimumab followed by nivolumab (arm B). In about 80% of the matched pre- and post-treatment tumor biopsy pairs, both biopsies came from the same lesion. Maintenance nivolumab came after each of the two trial sequences. For 20 to 25 patients, matched tumor biopsies were obtained before treatment and at week 13, following single-agent nivolumab (arm A) or ipilimumab (arm B). TCRbeta immunosequencing was performed on DNA from roughly 99 pretreatment melanoma tumor samples. The paper as a whole reports these results and caveats: The model for predicting response that combines TCR metrics with mutation burden needs to be validated in larger, independent patient cohorts. Within-arm analyses of tumor T-cell fraction were limited by small sample sizes and reduced statistical power. Among patients in arm A, the nivolumab-first arm, pretreatment tumor TIL clonality was associated with response (P = .04). Achieving clinical benefit was about 30 times more likely for patients whose tumor T-cell fraction and clonality increased by week 13. PD-L1 staining and CD8+ T-cell counts correlated with tumor T-cell fraction and clonality, whereas mutational load did not.

A word on this clone: Which antigen it targets is not known. Per-base quality was not reported, and no clone a single base away is much larger than it.

TCRbeta CDR3 regions were immunosequenced from genomic DNA with the immunoSEQ Assay. Before high-throughput sequencing, genomic DNA was amplified using bias-controlled multiplex PCR. On the study's bioinformatics: To quantify the absolute abundance of each unique TCRbeta CDR3 region, the sequences were collapsed and filtered. Clonality was defined as 1 minus Pielou's evenness and was calculated using productive rearrangements only. To compute tumor T-cell fraction, TCRbeta template counts were normalized to usable DNA, with usable DNA estimated from several housekeeping genes. A previously published method was used to identify clones with significantly greater frequencies in on-treatment samples than in baseline samples. In TCRdb, the immuneACCESS table is reduced to in-frame sequences with V and J assigned. These tables do not hold every clone; where another copy was compared, an unresolved V gene accounts for under half, and the others remain unexplained. V and J calls and clone size come straight from that table; D and trimming were deduced from the DNA. This sample has 10,000 to 15,000 clones in its table, and around 23% of those were observed once. The top ten constitute approximately 6.1% of the sample.

Taken with the paper, the label for treatment or condition translates to: randomized to nivolumab then ipilimumab (arm A) or the reverse (arm B). Prior DNA-damaging chemotherapy had not been received by any trial patient. Samples were obtained from patients with melanoma enrolled in CheckMate 064, a randomized, open-label phase II trial of sequential checkpoint blockade. Tumor TCR sequencing used genomic DNA from formalin-fixed paraffin-embedded (FFPE) tissue samples. CDR1 and CDR2 were assigned from the germline V gene as SGHDN and FVKESK. V drops 1 base and J drops 6 bases, leaving 12 bases in between. Inclusive of the bounding cysteine and phenylalanine, the CDR3 is 14 residues long. Only CDR3 DNA remains: 42 bases, in frame from the first base.

The clonotype comes from a human donor with melanoma. This chain is built from TRBV14 and TRBJ1-2; the D segment could be TRBD1, given 6 matching bases. Source: tumor tissue (inferred from file names), taken from a patient given nivolumab and ipilimumab in sequence. The CDR3 sequence is CASSQGSQGDGYTF. The nucleotide sequence is TGTGCCAGCAGCCAAGGGTCACAGGGAGATGGCTACACCTTC.